A selection of T cell receptor beta chains follows, all from one sample in a study of blood T cell repertoires in COVID-19. The method was immunoSEQ multiplex PCR; TCRdb's version includes in-frame clones alone and lacks a portion of them. This table has under 300,000 clones, more than 75% appearing once. The sequenced sample was PBMCs or T cells enriched from blood (not recorded which). The receptors were gathered from a woman aged 40-49 years with acute COVID-19. CDR3s include the opening cysteine and the closing phenylalanine or tryptophan. A D gene is named only where the DNA matches it firmly.

J	D	V	CDR3
TRBJ2-1	.	TRBV20-1	CSASDAAVAFRNEQFF
TRBJ1-2	.	TRBV7-8	CASSPPLGGPNYGYTF
TRBJ1-1	.	TRBV10-3	CAISDRGASEAFF
TRBJ1-2	TRBD1	TRBV9	CASSVGTGGLEGYGYTF
TRBJ1-6	TRBD1	TRBV7-3	CASSLRRGPYNSPLHF
TRBJ2-2	TRBD1	TRBV28	CASSRRDRGSGELFF
TRBJ2-3	.	TRBV18	CASSPTGGKDTQYF
TRBJ1-1	.	TRBV7-6	CASSMAGSNTEAFF
TRBJ2-2	.	TRBV14	CASSQGQSNTGELFF
TRBJ2-3	TRBD2	TRBV2	CASSAEAGGNTDTQYF
TRBJ1-2	.	TRBV9	CASSDGGQYGYTF
TRBJ1-6	TRBD1	TRBV2	CASSPQGAVYSPLHF
TRBJ2-5	TRBD2	TRBV3-1/TRBV3-2	CASSPWTSGGQETQYF
TRBJ2-5	TRBD1	TRBV7-3	CASSPGTETYGTQYF
TRBJ2-7	.	TRBV28	CASSLDVRGYEQYF
TRBJ1-3	TRBD1	TRBV19	CASSRDRKKGDTIYF
TRBJ2-5	TRBD2	TRBV3-1/TRBV3-2	CASSQEKAGARETQYF
TRBJ2-2	.	TRBV7-2	CASSSLLNTGELFF
TRBJ1-5	.	TRBV18	CASSHLGLGDQPQHF
TRBJ2-3	TRBD2	TRBV7-6	CASSLGLAGSSTDTQYF
TRBJ1-2	TRBD1	TRBV4-1	CASSPGTGVYGYTF
TRBJ1-2	.	TRBV5-3	CARSLGLRGGGYTF
TRBJ2-1	TRBD2	TRBV18	CASSPPNRGGYNEQFF
TRBJ1-3	.	TRBV28	CASSSQGSDGNTIYF
TRBJ1-4	.	TRBV2	CASRRSATNEKLFF
TRBJ2-7	TRBD2	TRBV10-1	CASSRLALYEQYF
TRBJ1-4	.	TRBV5-1	CASSPGRGTNEKLFF
TRBJ1-2	TRBD1	TRBV3-1/TRBV3-2	CASSLGTGAYYGYTF
TRBJ1-2	TRBD1	TRBV11-2	CASSSRTGRSTGGYTF